The sequence of this TCR beta chain was determined in a study of shared clonotypes between healthy human individuals. Study at large: Three plates each covered CD4 naive and memory; CD8 naive two, CD8 memory one. Overall study findings and caveats: Memory subsets generally showed smaller estimated richness than naive subsets did.

The CDR3 is 17 residues long. The trim removed 4 bases at V and 4 bases at J, leaving 13 bases unmatched. Germline-derived CDR1 and CDR2 are SGHDT and YYEEEE. A remark on this clone: The target antigen is unknown.

The data were produced by immunoSEQ multiplex PCR, yet TCRdb's version contains in-frame clones alone and is incomplete. The table records about 980,000 clones, 76% of them present only once. The chain employs TRBV5-6 and TRBJ2-5; TRBD2 aligns across 10 bases. The TCR comes from a man aged 18 to 35 in good health. Sequencing was carried out using memory CD4+ T cells sorted from blood. Subset specified: CD45RA-negative fraction. The CDR3 bases are TGTGCCAGCAGCCCACTAGCGGGGAGAATAAATTCAGAGACCCAGTACTTC. This sequence encodes CASSPLAGRINSETQYF.